This T cell receptor beta chain was identified during a study of blood T cell repertoires in COVID-19. Trimming took 4 bases from V and 1 from J, leaving 19 bases between them. The CDR3 runs 16 residues. CDR1 SQVTM and CDR2 ANQGSEA come from the germline V gene. Sequencing used immunoSEQ multiplex PCR; TCRdb keeps in-frame clones, though not all of them. Here the sample spans 350,000 to 400,000 clones, 75% to 90% being singletons. One Seattle source followed patients from active infection through their disease course. Sequences were obtained from peripheral blood. The chain employs TRBV29-1 and TRBJ1-2; D is uncertain. This TCR was recovered from a woman aged 55-70 years with COVID-19, enrolled during active disease. The CDR3 protein is CSVGDRKGGFNYGYTF. For the CDR3, the DNA is TGCAGCGTTGGAGACCGTAAGGGAGGTTTTAACTATGGCTACACCTTC.